This T cell receptor beta chain was documented in a study of cytomegalovirus exposure and HLA in healthy donors. Study results and caveats: For most TCR beta V segments, an earlier analysis put the productive rate at about 87% or about 30% of the time.

PCR was performed using 60 Vbeta and 13 Jbeta primers. The table came from immunoSEQ multiplex PCR; TCRdb's copy has only in-frame clones and leaves some out. The data contain about 95,000 clones, about two thirds of them singletons. This clone was picked up one time. Its antigen is not identified. CDR3 length: 13 residues. Looked up from germline, CDR1 is SQVTM and CDR2 is ANQGSEA. Unmatched junction bases numbered 9, after V lost 4 bases and J lost 12 bases. Sample: PBMCs. The genes are TRBV29-1 and TRBJ2-1; TRBD2 agrees at 10 bases. This TCR was sampled from a man in his sixties in good health and CMV-seronegative. CDR3 in DNA: TGCAGCGTTGGGCTAGCGGGAGATGGTAGGCAGTTCTTC. It codes for CSVGLAGDGRQFF.